This T cell receptor beta chain was recorded in a study of PD-L1 blockade in urothelial cancer. The wider study: Each blood sample yielded a median of 141,255 T cells. Study results and caveats: Patients with durable benefit had greater blood expansion of tumor-associated TCR clones 3 weeks into treatment.

There are 14 residues in the CDR3. Trimming shortened V by 6 bases and J by 5 bases, and 14 bases separated the two germline ends. Germline V gene sequence: CDR1 MDHEN, CDR2 SYDVKM. Locally advanced or metastatic urothelial carcinoma was present in patients. Samples spanned pretreatment and treatment, with 1 to 8 time points per patient. The table came from immunoSEQ multiplex PCR; TCRdb's copy has only in-frame clones and leaves some out. This sample yields more than 65,000 clones, of which about nine tenths are seen a single time; 4.5% to 7% belongs to the top ten. On this clone itself: Its specificity is not known.

This sequence originates from a woman in her 70s with urothelial cancer. This chain links TRBV28 with TRBJ1-5, with a possible D match to TRBD1 (5 bases). The source material was PBMCs, sampled around atezolizumab (anti-PD-L1) treatment. CDR3 in DNA: TGTGCCAGCAGCGACGTCGGGGGTCATCAGCCCCAGCATTTT. Translated, it gives CASSDVGGHQPQHF.